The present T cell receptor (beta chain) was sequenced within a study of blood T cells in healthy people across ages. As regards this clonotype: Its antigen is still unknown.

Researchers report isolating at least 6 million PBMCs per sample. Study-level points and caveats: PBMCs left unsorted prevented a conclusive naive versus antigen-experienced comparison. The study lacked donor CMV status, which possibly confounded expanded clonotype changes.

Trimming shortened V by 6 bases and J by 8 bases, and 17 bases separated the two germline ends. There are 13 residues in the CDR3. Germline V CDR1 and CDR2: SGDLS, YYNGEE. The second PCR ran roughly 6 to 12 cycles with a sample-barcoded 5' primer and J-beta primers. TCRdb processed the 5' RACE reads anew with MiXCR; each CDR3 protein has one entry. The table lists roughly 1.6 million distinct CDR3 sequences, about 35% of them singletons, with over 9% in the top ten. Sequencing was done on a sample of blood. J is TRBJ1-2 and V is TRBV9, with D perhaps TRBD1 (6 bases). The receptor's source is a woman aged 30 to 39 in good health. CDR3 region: CASTDQGGRGYTF. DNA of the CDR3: TGTGCCAGCACGGACCAAGGGGGGAGGGGCTACACCTTC.